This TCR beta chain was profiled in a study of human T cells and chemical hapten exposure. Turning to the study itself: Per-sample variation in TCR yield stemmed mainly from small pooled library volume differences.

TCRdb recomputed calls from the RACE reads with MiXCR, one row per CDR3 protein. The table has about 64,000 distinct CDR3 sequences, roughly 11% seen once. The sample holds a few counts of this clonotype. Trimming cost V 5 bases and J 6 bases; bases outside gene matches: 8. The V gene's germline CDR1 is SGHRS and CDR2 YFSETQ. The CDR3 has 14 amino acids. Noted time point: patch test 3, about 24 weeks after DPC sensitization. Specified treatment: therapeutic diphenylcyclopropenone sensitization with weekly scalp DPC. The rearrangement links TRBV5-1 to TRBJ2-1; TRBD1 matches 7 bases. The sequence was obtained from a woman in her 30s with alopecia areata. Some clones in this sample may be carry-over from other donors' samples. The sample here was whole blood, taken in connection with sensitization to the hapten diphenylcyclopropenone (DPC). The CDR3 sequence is CASRYTGEGNEQFF. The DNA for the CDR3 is TGCGCCAGCAGATACACAGGGGAAGGCAATGAGCAGTTCTTC.